This TCR beta chain was identified in a study of cytomegalovirus exposure and HLA in healthy donors. The ends were cut back, 3 bases at V and 6 bases at J, with 9 bases in the middle. In germline, CDR1 is SGHRS, CDR2 YFSETQ. The CDR3 contains 12 residues. This clone was observed a handful of times. A multiplex PCR was run with 60 Vbeta primers and 13 Jbeta primers. Sequencing used immunoSEQ multiplex PCR; TCRdb keeps in-frame clones, though not all of them. The table has some 150,000 clones, approximately 71% seen once. The V call is TRBV5-1, the J call TRBJ1-2; D gene uncertain. The TCR was taken from a man aged 35 to 55 in good health and CMV-seronegative. Sequenced material: PBMCs. Here the CDR3 DNA reads TGCGCCAGCAGCTCAGACTTCGATGGCTACACCTTC. Translating gives CASSSDFDGYTF.